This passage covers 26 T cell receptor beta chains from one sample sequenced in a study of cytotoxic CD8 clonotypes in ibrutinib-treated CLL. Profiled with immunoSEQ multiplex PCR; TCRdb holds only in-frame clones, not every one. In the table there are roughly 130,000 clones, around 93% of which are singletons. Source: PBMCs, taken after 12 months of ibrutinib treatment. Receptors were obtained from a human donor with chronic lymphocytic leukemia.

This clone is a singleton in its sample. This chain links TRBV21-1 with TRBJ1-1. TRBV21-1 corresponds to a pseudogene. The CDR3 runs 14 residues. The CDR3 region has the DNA TGTGCCAGCAGCAAAGCGGTCACCATCACTGAAGCTTTCTTT. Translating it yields CASSKAVTITEAFF.

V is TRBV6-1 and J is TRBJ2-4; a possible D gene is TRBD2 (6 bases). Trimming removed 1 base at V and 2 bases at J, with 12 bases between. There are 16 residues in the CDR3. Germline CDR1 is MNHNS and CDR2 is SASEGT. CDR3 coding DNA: TGTGCCAGCAGTGAAGACGGGGGAAGGACCAAAAACATTCAGTACTTC. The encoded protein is CASSEDGGRTKNIQYF.

CDR3 nucleotide sequence: TGCGCCAGCAGCCGGTGGGCCAGGGTTGCGGGAGGAACAGATACGCAGTATTTT. Amino acid sequence: CASSRWARVAGGTDTQYF. The chain employs TRBV5-1 and TRBJ2-3, with 8 bases that match TRBD2. Germline V lookup: CDR1 SGHRS, CDR2 YFSETQ. The ends lost 4 bases at V and 3 bases at J; junction bases unmatched: 16. CDR3 length: 18 residues.

Here the CDR3 DNA reads TGTGCCTGGGGGCTCCCTAACTACGAGCAGTACTTC. Amino acid sequence: CAWGLPNYEQYF. V usage is TRBV30 and J usage is TRBJ2-7, with D unclear. V shed 5 bases and J shed 3 bases, with 11 bases lying between them. The CDR3 has 12 amino acids. The germline CDR1 and CDR2 sequences are GTSNPN and SVGIG (reference sequence).

This CDR3 is CASSQTVSYNEQFF. CDR3 coding DNA: TGTGCCAGCAGTCAGACAGTATCCTACAATGAGCAGTTCTTC. This chain connects TRBV27 to TRBJ2-1, with D possibly being TRBD1 (5 bases). The CDR3 contains 14 residues. The germline V and J ends were trimmed by 5 bases and 1 base, with 9 bases remaining between them. Germline lookup yields CDR1 MNHEY and CDR2 SMNVEV (reference sequence).

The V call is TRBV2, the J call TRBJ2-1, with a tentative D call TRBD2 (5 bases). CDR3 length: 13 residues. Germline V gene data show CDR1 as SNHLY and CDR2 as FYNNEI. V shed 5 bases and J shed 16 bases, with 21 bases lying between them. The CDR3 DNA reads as TGTGCCAGCAGTAAAACCGCCGGGATCCCTCGTTTCTTC. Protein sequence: CASSKTAGIPRFF.

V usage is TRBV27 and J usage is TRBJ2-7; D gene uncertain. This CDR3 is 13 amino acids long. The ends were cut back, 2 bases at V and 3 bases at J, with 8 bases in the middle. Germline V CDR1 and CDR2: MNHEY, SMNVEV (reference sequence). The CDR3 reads CASSLNGDYEQYF. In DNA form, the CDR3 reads TGTGCCAGCAGTTTAAATGGTGACTACGAGCAGTACTTC.

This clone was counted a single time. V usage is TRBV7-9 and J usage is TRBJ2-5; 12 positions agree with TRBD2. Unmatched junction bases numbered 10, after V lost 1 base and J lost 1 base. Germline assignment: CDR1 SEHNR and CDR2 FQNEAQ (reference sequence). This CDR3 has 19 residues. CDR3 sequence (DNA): TGTGCCAGCAGCTTAGTGGGGACTAGCGGGCAAACCATCCAAGAGACCCAGTACTTC. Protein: CASSLVGTSGQTIQETQYF. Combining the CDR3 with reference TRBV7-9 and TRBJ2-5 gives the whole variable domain DTGVSQNPRHKITKRGQNVTFRCDPISEHNRLYWYRQTLGQGPEFLTYFQNEAQLEKSRLLSDRFSAERPKGSFSTLEIQRTEQGDSAMYLCASSLVGTSGQTIQETQYFGPGTRLLVL.

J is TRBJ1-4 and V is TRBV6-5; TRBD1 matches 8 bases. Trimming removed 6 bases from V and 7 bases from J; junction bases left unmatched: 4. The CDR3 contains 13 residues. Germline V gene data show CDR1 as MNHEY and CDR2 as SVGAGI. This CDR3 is CASRGRGLEKLFF. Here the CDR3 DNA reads TGTGCCAGCAGGGGCAGGGGGCTTGAAAAACTGTTTTTT.

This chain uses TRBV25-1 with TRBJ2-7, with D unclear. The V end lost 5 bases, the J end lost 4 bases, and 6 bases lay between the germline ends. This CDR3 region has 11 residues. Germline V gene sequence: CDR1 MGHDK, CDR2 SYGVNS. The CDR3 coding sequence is TGTGCCAGCAGTAACCGGTACGAGCAGTACTTC. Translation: CASSNRYEQYF.

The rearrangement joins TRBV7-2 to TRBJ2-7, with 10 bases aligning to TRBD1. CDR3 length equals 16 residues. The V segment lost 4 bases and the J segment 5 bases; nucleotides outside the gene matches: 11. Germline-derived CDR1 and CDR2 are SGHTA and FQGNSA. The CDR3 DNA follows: TGTGCCAGCAGCTCTAGACAGGGGGCGAGGTCCCACGAGCAGTACTTC. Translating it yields CASSSRQGARSHEQYF.

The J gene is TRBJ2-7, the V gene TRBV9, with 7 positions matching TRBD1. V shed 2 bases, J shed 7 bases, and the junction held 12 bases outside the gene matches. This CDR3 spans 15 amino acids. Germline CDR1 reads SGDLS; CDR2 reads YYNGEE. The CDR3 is CASSVGQVEILEQYF. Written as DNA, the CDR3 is TGTGCCAGCAGCGTCGGACAGGTTGAAATTCTTGAGCAGTACTTC.

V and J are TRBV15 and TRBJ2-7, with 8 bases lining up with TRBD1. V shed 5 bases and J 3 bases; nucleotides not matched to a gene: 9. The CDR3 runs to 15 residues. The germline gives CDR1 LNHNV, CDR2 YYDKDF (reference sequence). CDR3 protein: CATSGGQGPLYEQYF. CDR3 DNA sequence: TGTGCCACCAGCGGCGGACAGGGCCCTCTCTACGAGCAGTACTTC.

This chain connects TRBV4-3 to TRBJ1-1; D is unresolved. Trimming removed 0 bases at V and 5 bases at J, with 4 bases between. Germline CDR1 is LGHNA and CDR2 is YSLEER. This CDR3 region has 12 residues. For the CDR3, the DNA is TGCGCCAGCAGCCAAGATCGGACTGAAGCTTTCTTT. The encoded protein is CASSQDRTEAFF.

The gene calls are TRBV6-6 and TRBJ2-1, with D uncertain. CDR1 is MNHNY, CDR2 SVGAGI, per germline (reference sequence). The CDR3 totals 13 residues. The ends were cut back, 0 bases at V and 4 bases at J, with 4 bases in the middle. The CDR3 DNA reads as TGTGCCAGCAGTTACTCCCAGTACAATGAGCAGTTCTTC. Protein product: CASSYSQYNEQFF.

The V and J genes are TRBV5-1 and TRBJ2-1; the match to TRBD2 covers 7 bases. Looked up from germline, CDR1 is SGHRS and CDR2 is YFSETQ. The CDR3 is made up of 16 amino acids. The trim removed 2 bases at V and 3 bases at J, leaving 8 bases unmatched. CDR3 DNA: TGCGCCAGCAGCTTCCTTACTAGCGCGAACTACAATGAGCAGTTCTTC. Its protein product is CASSFLTSANYNEQFF. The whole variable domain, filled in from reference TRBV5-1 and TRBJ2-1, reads KAGVTQTPRYLIKTRGQQVTLSCSPISGHRSVSWYQQTPGQGLQFLFEYFSETQRNKGNFPGRFSGRQFSNSRSEMNVSTLELGDSALYLCASSFLTSANYNEQFFGPGTRLTVL.

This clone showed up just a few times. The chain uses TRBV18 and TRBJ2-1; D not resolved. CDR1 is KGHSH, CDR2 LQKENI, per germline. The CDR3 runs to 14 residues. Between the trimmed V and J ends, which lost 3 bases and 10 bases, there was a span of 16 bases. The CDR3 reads CASSPQRASDEQFF. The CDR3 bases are TGTGCCAGCTCACCTCAGCGAGCTTCTGACGAGCAGTTCTTC. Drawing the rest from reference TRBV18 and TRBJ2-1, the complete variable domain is NAGVMQNPRHLVRRRGQEARLRCSPMKGHSHVYWYRQLPEEGLKFMVYLQKENIIDESGMPKERFSAEFPKEGPSILRIQQVVRGDSAAYFCASSPQRASDEQFFGPGTRLTVL.

The CDR3 nucleotides are TGTGCCAGCACCCGGGTCGACAATGAGCAGTTCTTC. This gives the protein CASTRVDNEQFF. The chain uses TRBV6-5 and TRBJ2-1; D not resolved. Germline lookup yields CDR1 MNHEY and CDR2 SVGAGI. The ends were cut back, 7 bases at V and 5 bases at J, with 9 bases in the middle. CDR3 length equals 12 residues.

CDR3 sequence: CASSIGRDPSYNEQFF. The CDR3 DNA sequence: TGTGCCAGTAGTATCGGTCGGGACCCTTCGTACAATGAGCAGTTCTTC. This sequence joins TRBV19 and TRBJ2-1; D may match TRBD1 or TRBD2 (5 bases each). Germline CDR1 and CDR2: LNHDA and SQIVND (reference sequence). Trimming took off 3 bases at V and 4 bases at J, with 16 bases between the two ends. The CDR3 is 16 amino acids.

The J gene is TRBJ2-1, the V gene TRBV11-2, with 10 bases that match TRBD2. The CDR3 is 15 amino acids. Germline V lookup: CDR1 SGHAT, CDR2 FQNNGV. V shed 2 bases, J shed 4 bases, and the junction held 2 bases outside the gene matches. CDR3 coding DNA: TGTGCCAGCAGCTTATGGACTAGCGGTTACAATGAGCAGTTCTTC. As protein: CASSLWTSGYNEQFF.

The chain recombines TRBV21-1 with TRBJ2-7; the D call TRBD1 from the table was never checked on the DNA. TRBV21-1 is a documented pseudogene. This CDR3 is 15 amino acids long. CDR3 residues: CASSYRDTNSYEQYF. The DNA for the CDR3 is TGTGCCAGCAGTTACCGGGACACCAACTCCTACGAGCAGTACTTC.

Here the CDR3 DNA reads TGTGCCAGCAGTCGAGCGGATAACACAGATACGCAGTATTTT. Amino acids: CASSRADNTDTQYF. The chain carries TRBV2 and TRBJ2-3; D is perhaps TRBD2 (5 bases). From germline, CDR1 is SNHLY and CDR2 FYNNEI. This CDR3 is built from 14 residues. The V end was cut by 5 bases, the J end by 2 bases, with 11 bases between.

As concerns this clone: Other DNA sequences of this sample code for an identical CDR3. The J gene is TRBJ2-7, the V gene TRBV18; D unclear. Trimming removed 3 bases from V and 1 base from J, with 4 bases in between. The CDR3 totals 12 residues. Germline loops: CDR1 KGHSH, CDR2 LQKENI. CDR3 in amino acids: CASSPPSYEQYF. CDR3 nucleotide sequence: TGTGCCAGCTCACCTCCTTCCTACGAGCAGTACTTC.

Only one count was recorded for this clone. The CDR3 loop is CASSLAGRTPYYNEQFF. DNA for the CDR3: TGTGCCAGCAGCTTAGCGGGAAGGACTCCTTACTACAATGAGCAGTTCTTC. The chain has TRBV7-9 and TRBJ2-1; D might be TRBD2 (5 bases). The CDR3 has 17 residues. Germline assignment: CDR1 SEHNR and CDR2 FQNEAQ (reference sequence). Deletions cut 0 bases from V and 3 bases from J, with 15 bases between.

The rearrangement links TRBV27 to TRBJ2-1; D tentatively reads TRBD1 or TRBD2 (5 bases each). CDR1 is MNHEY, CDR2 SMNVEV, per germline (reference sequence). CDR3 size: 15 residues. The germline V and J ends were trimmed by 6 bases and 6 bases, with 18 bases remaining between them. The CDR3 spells CASRSNTGPLNEQFF. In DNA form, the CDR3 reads TGTGCCAGCAGATCTAACACGGGACCCCTCAATGAGCAGTTCTTC.

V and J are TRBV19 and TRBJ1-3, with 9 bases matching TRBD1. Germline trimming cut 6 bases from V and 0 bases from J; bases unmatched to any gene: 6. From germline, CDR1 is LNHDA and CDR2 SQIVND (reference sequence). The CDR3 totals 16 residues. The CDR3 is CASRPGTGLSGNTIYF. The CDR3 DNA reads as TGTGCCAGTAGACCCGGGACAGGGCTCTCTGGAAACACCATATATTTT. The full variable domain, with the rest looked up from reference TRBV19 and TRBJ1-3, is DGGITQSPKYLFRKEGQNVTLSCEQNLNHDAMYWYRQDPGQGLRLIYYSQIVNDFQKGDIAEGYSVSREKKESFPLTVTSAQKNPTAFYLCASRPGTGLSGNTIYFGEGSWLTVV.